Following are 7 T cell receptor beta chains from one sample sequenced in a study of cytomegalovirus exposure and HLA in healthy donors. Use of 60 Vbeta and 13 Jbeta primers characterized the PCR. TCRdb's table, derived via immunoSEQ multiplex PCR, lists solely in-frame clones and lacks some. Here the sample spans about 210,000 clones, around 80% being singletons. Sequenced: PBMCs. The receptors shown here come from a man between 35 and 55 years old in good health and CMV-seropositive.

The rearrangement links TRBV19 to TRBJ1-1; D call uncertain. Germline values: CDR1 LNHDA, CDR2 SQIVND (reference sequence). The CDR3 totals 13 residues. Trimming removed 7 bases at V and 4 bases at J, with 13 bases between. CDR3 in amino acids: CASTRAGGTEAFF. CDR3 sequence (DNA): TGTGCCAGTACCCGGGCCGGAGGCACTGAAGCTTTCTTT.

V gene TRBV29-1 combines with J gene TRBJ2-5; D uncertain. The CDR3 has 11 residues. Germline values: CDR1 SQVTM, CDR2 ANQGSEA. With 6 bases removed from V and 4 bases from J, the gap between germline ends came to 9 bases. CDR3 in DNA: TGCAGCGTCGCGGTGAGAGAGACCCAGTACTTC. This encodes CSVAVRETQYF.

The chain employs TRBV9 and TRBJ1-4, with D tentatively TRBD1 (5 bases). Germline CDR1 reads SGDLS; CDR2 reads YYNGEE. V lost 2 bases, J lost 3 bases, and 8 bases lay in between. This CDR3 contains 14 residues. CDR3 sequence: CASSVDSANEKLFF. DNA for the CDR3: TGTGCCAGCAGCGTCGACAGTGCTAATGAAAAACTGTTTTTT. Looking up the rest from reference TRBV9 and TRBJ1-4 gives the full variable domain: DSGVTQTPKHLITATGQRVTLRCSPRSGDLSVYWYQQSLDQGLQFLIQYYNGEERAKGNILERFSAQQFPDLHSELNLSSLELGDSALYFCASSVDSANEKLFFGSGTQLSVL.

The chain employs TRBV19 and TRBJ2-1; 12 positions agree with TRBD2. The ends lost 7 bases at V and 0 bases at J; junction bases unmatched: 13. The CDR3 has 19 residues. The germline V gene has CDR1 LNHDA and CDR2 SQIVND (reference sequence). CDR3 nucleotide sequence: TGTGCCAGTACCCCGGGGGTACTAGCGGGAGGATTCTCCTACAATGAGCAGTTCTTC. It translates to CASTPGVLAGGFSYNEQFF.

The chain uses TRBV11-2 and TRBJ2-3, with TRBD2 matching 7 bases. This CDR3 has 16 residues. V lost 5 bases, J lost 4 bases, and 12 bases stayed unmatched. Germline V gives CDR1 SGHAT, CDR2 FQNNGV. In nucleotides, the CDR3 is TGTGCCAGCAGCCCCCTTCGCGGGAGAAGTGCAGATACGCAGTATTTT. It specifies CASSPLRGRSADTQYF.

The CDR3 DNA follows: TGCGCCAGCGCTTCAGGGTCCGGAAACACCATATATTTT. Protein product: CASASGSGNTIYF. V gene TRBV5-1 combines with J gene TRBJ1-3, with D possibly TRBD1 on 5 matching bases. Trimming pared 7 bases from V and 4 bases from J, leaving 12 bases between. Germline V gene sequence: CDR1 SGHRS, CDR2 YFSETQ. This CDR3 contains 13 residues.

The chain couples TRBV7-2 to TRBJ1-5; 7 nucleotides align to TRBD1. The CDR3 length is 15 residues. In germline, CDR1 is SGHTA, CDR2 FQGNSA. The V gene end was trimmed by 5 bases and the J gene end by 5 bases; junction bases not matched to a gene: 9. The CDR3 loop is CASSPWGQGDQPQHF. The CDR3, as DNA: TGTGCCAGCAGCCCATGGGGCCAGGGGGATCAGCCCCAGCATTTT.